This T cell receptor (beta chain) was recorded in a study of T cell responses to AZD1222 COVID-19 vaccine. Study-level points and caveats: There were mostly white British donors and more females than males, and clonal diversity was possibly underestimated. Recipients of AZD1222 seropositive at baseline numbered only 6 or 7. As reported, nearly half of all spike-specific TCRs target variant regions that are unmutated. Only after the peak T cell response were repertoires sampled.

About this clone itself: Antigen unknown.

The V gene end was trimmed by 4 bases and the J gene end by 0 bases; junction bases not matched to a gene: 2. Germline V CDR1 and CDR2: SGHRS, YFSETQ. The CDR3 contains 15 residues. The assay was immunoSEQ multiplex PCR, and TCRdb's table has in-frame clones only and misses some. The sample includes fewer than 150,000 clones, 87% seen only once; the top ten take approximately 1.5%. Sequencing used peripheral blood, obtained on day 0 of AZD1222 vaccination. This receptor was obtained from an adult in good health. This chain links TRBV5-1 with TRBJ2-2; 8 nucleotides line up with TRBD1. The CDR3 coding sequence is TGCGCCAGCAGCCCGGGACAGGCGAACACCGGGGAGCTGTTTTTT. This encodes CASSPGQANTGELFF.